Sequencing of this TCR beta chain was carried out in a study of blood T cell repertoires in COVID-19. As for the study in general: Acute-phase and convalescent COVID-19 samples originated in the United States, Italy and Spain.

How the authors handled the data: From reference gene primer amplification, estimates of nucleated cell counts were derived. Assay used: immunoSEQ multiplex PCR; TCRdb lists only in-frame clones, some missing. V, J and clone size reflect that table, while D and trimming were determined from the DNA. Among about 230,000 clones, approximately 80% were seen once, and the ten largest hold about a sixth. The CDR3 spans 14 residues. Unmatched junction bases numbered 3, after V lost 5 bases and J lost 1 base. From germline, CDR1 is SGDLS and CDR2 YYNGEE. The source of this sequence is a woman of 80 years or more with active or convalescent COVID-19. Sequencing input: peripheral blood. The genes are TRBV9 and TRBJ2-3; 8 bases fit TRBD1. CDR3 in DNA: TGTGCCAGCAGGCCGACAGGGGGCACAGATACGCAGTATTTT. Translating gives CASRPTGGTDTQYF.